This is a list of T cell receptor beta chains from one sample in a study of metastatic and nonmetastatic thyroid tumors. TCRdb reprocessed the PCR reads via MiXCR. The profile covers around 26,000 clones, with roughly 13% appearing a single time and approximately 15% taken by the ten largest. The sample consisted of blood. The receptor set was obtained from a female donor with papillary thyroid cancer or a benign thyroid nodule (not recorded which). Some clones in this sample may be carry-over from other donors' samples. The CDR3 runs from the conserved cysteine through the conserved F or W. A D gene is named only where the DNA matches it firmly. Clone size is shown for a subset of rows, as once, few, many or a class of expanded clone.

j_gene | d_gene | v_gene | abundance | len | CDR3nt | CDR3aa
TRBJ1-6 | . | TRBV12-3/TRBV12-4 | few | 15 | TGTGCCAGCAGTTTTATGGTGTCAGTTAATTCACCCCTCCACTTT | CASSFMVSVNSPLHF
TRBJ1-2 | . | TRBV6-1 | many | 12 | TGTGCCAGCAGTCGGCGGGGCTATGGCTACACCTTC | CASSRRGYGYTF
TRBJ2-3 | TRBD2 | TRBV20-1 | . | 14 | TGCAGTGCTTACGGGCGGGAGGCCCCAGATACGCAGTATTTT | CSAYGREAPDTQYF
TRBJ2-7 | TRBD2 | TRBV20-1 | many | 13 | TGCAGTGCTGGGACTAGCGATACCTACGAGCAGTACTTC | CSAGTSDTYEQYF
TRBJ1-1 | . | TRBV7-8 | . | 15 | TGTGCCAGCATATGGGTGGGCGGCGGGAACACTGAAGCTTTCTTT | CASIWVGGGNTEAFF
TRBJ2-1 | TRBD2 | TRBV28 | many | 19 | TGTGCCAGCAGTGTGATGGGACTAGCGGGAGGAAGAGCCTACAATGAGCAGTTCTTC | CASSVMGLAGGRAYNEQFF
TRBJ1-3 | . | TRBV5-1 | many | 14 | TGCGCCAGCAGCTTGCCCGGGGCTGGAAACACCATATATTTT | CASSLPGAGNTIYF
TRBJ2-1 | . | TRBV7-9 | many | 12 | TGTGCCATCCCAGGAGGATACAATGAGCAGTTCTTC | CAIPGGYNEQFF
TRBJ2-3 | . | TRBV12-3/TRBV12-4 | . | 13 | TGTGCCAGCAGCCCCCGGACCACAGATACGCAGTATTTT | CASSPRTTDTQYF
TRBJ2-2 | TRBD2 | TRBV10-3 | many | 17 | TGTGCCATCAGTGGGGGGGTAGCGGGAGTTACCACCGGGGAGCTGTTTTTT | CAISGGVAGVTTGELFF
TRBJ1-1 | . | TRBV13 | . | 13 | TGTGCCAGCAGCGGTGCGCGGGGGGGAAGTGCTTTCTTT | CASSGARGGSAFF
TRBJ2-7 | . | TRBV11-1 | many | 17 | TGTGCCAGCAGCGCGCTAACTGGTCAGCAGAGCTCCTACGAGCAGTACTTC | CASSALTGQQSSYEQYF
TRBJ2-5 | TRBD2 | TRBV7-2 | . | 23 | TGTGCCAGCAGCTTAGGCCTGCGGCGACTAGCGGGAATAAAAAAAGGGCTCCAAGAGACCCAGTACTTC | CASSLGLRRLAGIKKGLQETQYF
TRBJ1-5 | TRBD1 | TRBV28 | many | 17 | TGTGCCAGCAGTTTGAGCCAGGGGGTAGTTAGCAATCAGCCCCAGCATTTT | CASSLSQGVVSNQPQHF
TRBJ2-3 | . | TRBV12-3/TRBV12-4 | many | 11 | TGTGCCAGCAGCCTTACAGATACGCAGTATTTT | CASSLTDTQYF
TRBJ2-1 | TRBD2 | TRBV27 | many | 14 | TGTGCCAGCAGTTTCCAGGGAGGGCCCTATGAGCAGTTCTTC | CASSFQGGPYEQFF
TRBJ2-1 | . | TRBV9 | . | 16 | TGTGCCAGCAGCGTAGGAGAGGGTGTCTCCGGGAATGAGCAGTTCTTC | CASSVGEGVSGNEQFF
TRBJ2-7 | . | TRBV27 | many | 15 | TGTGCCAGCAGCCTCCTCGGGCAGAGACCTTACGAGCAGTACTTC | CASSLLGQRPYEQYF
TRBJ2-1 | TRBD2 | TRBV7-2 | many | 17 | TGTGCCAGCAGCTTAGTCCCGACTAGCGGCTCCTACAATGAGCAGTTCTTC | CASSLVPTSGSYNEQFF
TRBJ2-7 | . | TRBV9 | many | 15 | TGTGCCAGCAGCGTAGGGGGCTCGAGCGGCTACGAGCAGTACTTC | CASSVGGSSGYEQYF
TRBJ1-2 | . | TRBV4-1 | . | 16 | TGCGCCAGCAGCCAAGGACAAACCCAGACAACCTATGGCTACGCCTTC | CASSQGQTQTTYGYAF
TRBJ2-1 | . | TRBV20-1 | many | 13 | TGCAGTGCCCACCACGCGCTAGACAATGAGCAGTTCTTC | CSAHHALDNEQFF
TRBJ1-4 | TRBD1 | TRBV7-8 | many | 18 | TGTGCCAGCAGCCACCAGCCGGGACAGGAGGCAACTAATGAAAAACTGTTTTTT | CASSHQPGQEATNEKLFF
TRBJ2-7 | TRBD2 | TRBV5-1 | many | 16 | TGCGCCAGCAGCCGTACTAGCGGCCGGGTGTCGTGGGAGCAGTACTTC | CASSRTSGRVSWEQYF
TRBJ2-2 | . | TRBV10-2 | many | 12 | TGCGCCAGCGCGAGTAACACCGGGGAGCTGTTTTTT | CASASNTGELFF
TRBJ2-3 | TRBD1 | TRBV5-1 | many | 15 | TGCGCCAGCAGCGTTAACAGGGGCCCCTCGGATACGCAGTATTTT | CASSVNRGPSDTQYF
TRBJ1-2 | . | TRBV2 | . | 12 | TGTGCCAGCAGTGATCTCCAGCTAGGCTACACCTTC | CASSDLQLGYTF
TRBJ2-3 | . | TRBV19 | . | 15 | TGTGCCAGTAGTATAACGCCTGAGGCGAGTCAGCCCCAGTATTTT | CASSITPEASQPQYF
TRBJ1-6 | . | TRBV6-2/TRBV6-3 | few | 16 | TGTGCCAGCAACCCCCTGGAAGGGGGACATAATTCACCCCTCCACTTT | CASNPLEGGHNSPLHF
TRBJ1-4 | TRBD1 | TRBV5-1 | many | 14 | TGCGCCAGCATGAGGACAGGACGCGATGAAAAACTGTTTTTT | CASMRTGRDEKLFF
TRBJ2-7 | . | TRBV2 | many | 17 | TGTGCCAGCAGTGAGAAGGGCCGCCCTGACGGCTACTACGAGCAGTACTTC | CASSEKGRPDGYYEQYF
TRBJ2-5 | TRBD1 | TRBV5-1 | many | 16 | TGCGCCAGCAGCTTGGGGATACAGGGGAAAGTAGAGACCCAGTACTTC | CASSLGIQGKVETQYF
TRBJ2-3 | . | TRBV11-2 | many | 13 | TGTGCCAGCAGCTCGTATCAGGCAGATACGCAGTATTTT | CASSSYQADTQYF
TRBJ1-5 | . | TRBV4-1 | once | 15 | TGCGCCAGCAGGCAGGACAGTGTGAGCAATCAGCCCCAGCATTTT | CASRQDSVSNQPQHF
TRBJ1-4 | . | TRBV6-1 | many | 13 | TGTGCCAGCAGTAGGATGCGCGATGAAAAACTGTTTTTT | CASSRMRDEKLFF